This paragraph reports one T cell receptor (beta chain). Its cognate antigen has yet to be identified. Base qualities are not at hand, and no much larger clone is one base apart. With a median age of 56 years (range roughly 20-80) and about 51% female, the healthy controls consisted of 20 or so blood donors whose buffy coats were used. Positive magnetic bead selection on an AutoMACS was used to isolate CD4+ and CD8+ cells, with flow cytometry used to check purity. Ficoll-Paque PLUS density gradient separation was used to isolate peripheral blood mononuclear cells. Using Nucleospin Tissue or Tissue XS kits, DNA was extracted from CD4-enriched, CD8-enriched or PBMC samples, with quantification by a Qubit 2.0 fluorometer. The source of the sample is a study of somatic mutations in cytotoxic T cells in rheumatoid arthritis (dated by TCRdb to about 2017). Context from the whole study: Some V beta antibody-stained T-cell populations were flow-sorted on a FACSAria II or Sony SH800 at nearly 100% purity, and sorted V beta1+ cells also underwent TCRB sequencing. A total of 65 or so rheumatoid arthritis patients and about 20 healthy controls underwent TCRB deep sequencing. To characterize clonality, the study used TCRB deep sequencing while asking whether somatic mutations are carried by expanded CD8+ T-cell clones in newly diagnosed, untreated rheumatoid arthritis. Patient and control groups had essentially identical median ages. On the study overall, not on this receptor specifically: Several identical CD8+ TCRB sequences were found in both blood and synovial fluid, and in about an eighth of the roughly 65 patients the largest CD8+ clone exceeded 20% of CD8+ cells. It was unknown which antigens the expanded CD8+ clones targeted, and their absence from virus-specific databases did not exclude viral specificity. No adjustment for multiple comparisons was made for the slight TRBV07 underrepresentation in patients. There was no significant difference in CD8+ T-cell clonality between rheumatoid arthritis patients and age-matched healthy controls. In patients, CD8+ clonality rose with age (Spearman r ~ 0.52), which was not the case in healthy controls.

V loses 2 bases, J loses 4 bases, and the germline ends lie 24 bases apart. For CDR1 and CDR2, the germline V gene (reference sequence) lists SEHNR and FQNEAQ. From cysteine to phenylalanine, the CDR3 is 19 amino acids long. Only the CDR3 region is kept as DNA, spanning 57 bases read in frame from base 1. Sequencing of TCRB CDR3 was done on genomic DNA with the immunoSEQ assay. Per the original workflow: The analyses included only productive TCRB rearrangements. Clonality was calculated as a Shannon entropy-based productive clonality index, and a clone was defined by a unique TCRB CDR3 sequence. To calculate repertoire overlap between two samples, the template counts of each clone were considered relative to each sample's total templates. A correlation with a Spearman r of 0.6 to 0.65 was found between V-gene usage by flow cytometry and V-gene usage by TCRB sequencing. This immuneACCESS table, as held by TCRdb, lists in-frame sequences with V and J called but not all clones. Of the missing ones, under half trace to an unresolved V gene in checked studies; the others have no known cause. That table is the source of V, J and clone size, and D and trimming were worked out from the DNA. For this sample there are about 20,000 clones; around 84% appear just once. The ten top clones hold 18% of the sample.

What was sequenced was CD8+ T cells sorted from blood. The chain is assembled from TRBV7-9 and TRBJ1-3; no D gene can be assigned with confidence. The origin of this receptor is a woman between 45 and 60 years old in good health. CDR3 sequence: CASSLPRIGRGAYGNTIYF. In nucleotides, the sequence is TGTGCCAGCAGCTTACCGAGGATTGGTAGAGGCGCATACGGAAACACCATATATTTT. Extended through the reference TRBV7-9 and TRBJ1-3 proteins, this CDR3 yields the full variable domain: DTGVSQNPRHKITKRGQNVTFRCDPISEHNRLYWYRQTLGQGPEFLTYFQNEAQLEKSRLLSDRFSAERPKGSFSTLEIQRTEQGDSAMYLCASSLPRIGRGAYGNTIYFGEGSWLTVV.